The 11 T cell receptor beta chains listed next were all sequenced from one sample in a study of T cell clonality in common variable immunodeficiency (dated by TCRdb to about 2015). Preparation of the library involved the immunoSEQ multiplex PCR assay. TCRdb limited this immuneACCESS table to in-frame rearrangements with V and J called. A share of clones is missing; checked studies link under half to unresolved V genes, and the rest is unexplained. The sample records tens of thousands of clones, none occurring a single time. Clones ranked in the top ten supply 3.8% of the sample. Sequencing was performed on peripheral blood mononuclear cells. The receptors derive from a person between 18 and 75 years old in good health.

This clone was seen repeatedly, ten times or more. The read ends 3 residues before the CDR3 terminus; that terminus is restored from the germline J gene. The V and J genes are TRBV10-3 and TRBJ2-1; TRBD2 aligns across 13 bases. The CDR3 consists of 15 residues. The germline V gene encodes CDR1 ENHRY and CDR2 SYGVKD. V lost 5 bases and J lost 7; bases outside the gene matches: 5. The CDR3 protein is CAISLTSGRVNEQFF. CDR3 DNA, as far as it was read: TGTGCCATCAGTCTAACTAGCGGGAGGGTTAATGAG.

This clone has at least ten counts. The CDR3 is cut off 3 residues early in the read; its end comes from the germline J gene. This chain joins TRBV30 and TRBJ2-2; tentative D call: TRBD2 (5 bases). The V gene lost 2 bases and the J gene lost 4 bases, with 20 bases spanning the gap. Germline V gives CDR1 GTSNPN, CDR2 SVGIG (reference sequence). CDR3 size: 17 residues. The CDR3 DNA, read in part, is TGTGCCTGGAGTTCCCCGGCCTCCCCAGGAGGCACCGGGGAG. Translated: CAWSSPASPGGTGE. The full-length CDR3 reads as CAWSSPASPGGTGELFF.

Many counts were recorded for this clone. The CDR3 goes on 3 residues after the read ends, and that part is filled in from the germline J gene. The chain combines TRBV30 with TRBJ2-7; TRBD2 might be the D (6 bases). This CDR3 is built from 13 residues. V lost 4 bases, J lost 0 bases, and 10 bases lay in between. Per the germline V gene, CDR1 is GTSNPN and CDR2 is SVGIG (reference sequence). CDR3 bases read: TGTGCCTGGAACCGGGGGATCTCCTACGAG. Amino acids: CAWNRGISYE. The entire CDR3 protein reads CAWNRGISYEQYF.

The sample holds many counts of this clone. Coverage ceases 3 residues before the CDR3 finishes, and the germline J gene fills in the end. This sequence joins TRBV19 and TRBJ2-5, with TRBD2 identical over 7 bases. Germline values: CDR1 LNHDA, CDR2 SQIVND (reference sequence). There are 15 residues in the CDR3. The V segment lost 7 bases and the J segment 4 bases; nucleotides outside the gene matches: 12. The chain's CDR3 is CASTDVGGNPETQYF. The CDR3 DNA, read in part, is TGTGCCAGTACTGATGTGGGGGGGAATCCAGAGACC.

This clone was detected many times. The read stops 3 residues short of the end of the CDR3; the missing end is completed from the germline J gene. The chain carries TRBV4-1 and TRBJ2-7; 8 positions match TRBD2. The CDR3 runs to 16 residues. Germline CDR1 and CDR2: MGHRA and YSYEKL. J gave up 3 bases and V 2 bases, and 9 bases lay outside the gene matches. The DNA read from the CDR3 is TGCGCCAGCAGCCAATTATTTCTAGCGGGTCGCTACGAG. It encodes CASSQLFLAGRYE. The full CDR3 reads CASSQLFLAGRYEQYF.

This clone occurred many times. The read falls 3 residues short of the CDR3 end, and the missing part is taken from the germline J gene. The chain joins TRBV10-1 to TRBJ1-1; 9 bases line up with TRBD1. Trimming removed 2 bases from V and 7 bases from J; junction bases left unmatched: 2. Germline V gene data show CDR1 as WNHNN and CDR2 as SYGVQD (reference sequence). The CDR3 contains 13 residues. CDR3 DNA, as far as it was read: TGCGCCAGCAGTGAGACAGGGGGCTTTGAA. This sequence encodes CASSETGGFE. The entire CDR3 sequence reads CASSETGGFEAFF.

This clone was observed many times. With the read ending 3 residues before the CDR3 end, the germline J gene is used to fill in that end. The genes are TRBV6-2 or TRBV6-3 and TRBJ2-5, with TRBD1 identical over 9 bases. With V trimmed by 0 bases and J by 4 bases, 0 bases remained unmatched. CDR1 and CDR2 from the germline V gene are MNHEY and SVGEGT. CDR3 length: 14 amino acids. CDR3 DNA (partial): TGTGCCAGCAGTTACTCGACAGGGGGAGAGACC. This gives the protein CASSYSTGGET. The CDR3 in full is CASSYSTGGETQYF.

Many counts were recorded for this clone. With the read ending 3 residues before the CDR3 end, the germline J gene is used to fill in that end. V gene TRBV10-2 combines with J gene TRBJ2-2; D is uncertain. The germline V gene has CDR1 WSHSY and CDR2 SAAADI. V lost 8 bases to trimming and J lost 5 bases, with 9 bases between them. The CDR3 consists of 12 residues. The part of the CDR3 DNA that was read is TGCGCCAGCCGGCGGCCTACCGGGGAG. Protein product: CASRRPTGE. The full CDR3 protein is CASRRPTGELFF.

Notes on this clone: The read is 3 residues too short to cover the CDR3 end, so that end is filled in from the germline J gene. The chain has TRBV7-6 and TRBJ1-2, with a weak D call TRBD1 (5 bases). The CDR3 extends over 15 amino acids. The germline gives CDR1 SGHVS, CDR2 FNYEAQ. Trimming cost V 6 bases and J 2 bases, with 16 bases left between them. CDR3 protein: CASRPALDTNYGYTF. The covered CDR3 bases are TGTGCCAGCAGACCCGCCCTGGACACGAACTATGGC.

Worth noting for this clone: Sequencing ends 3 residues short of the CDR3 end; the germline J gene provides the rest. V and J are TRBV11-2 and TRBJ2-7, with a weak D call TRBD1 (5 bases). The germline V gene encodes CDR1 SGHAT and CDR2 FQNNGV. This CDR3 has 14 amino acids. Trimming left V 7 bases short and J 0 bases short, with 13 bases between. Partial CDR3 DNA: TGTGCCAGCACCTGGGGCAGGGCCTCCTACGAG. Translation gives CASTWGRASYE. The full CDR3 sequence reads CASTWGRASYEQYF.

Only a few counts were recorded for this clone. The read falls 3 residues short of the CDR3 end, and the missing part is taken from the germline J gene. The gene calls are TRBV7-9 and TRBJ2-2; weak D call: TRBD2 (6 bases). This CDR3 has 13 residues. Germline V gene lookup returns CDR1 SEHNR and CDR2 FQNEAQ (reference sequence). CDR3 bases read: TGTTCAAGCAGCAAGCGGGCTACGAGCGGG. This translates into CSSSKRATSG. The whole CDR3 region reads CSSSKRATSGLFF.